Each of the 29 T cell receptor beta chains below was sequenced from the same sample in a study of shared clonotypes between healthy human individuals. This table comes from immunoSEQ multiplex PCR, and its TCRdb copy is limited to in-frame clones, with some not included. The sample consists of approximately 1.1 million clones, about four fifths of them appearing once. Material for sequencing was memory CD4+ T cells from PBMCs. As for subset: CD45RA-negative fraction. The receptors were gathered from a man aged 18-30 years in good health. Some clones in this sample may be carry-over from other donors' samples.

In regard to this clone: The sample has other DNA sequences that encode this CDR3 too. The V call is TRBV5-1, the J call TRBJ1-3; 8 bases are a match to TRBD1. The CDR3 has 16 amino acids. The ends lost 0 bases at V and 4 bases at J; junction bases unmatched: 6. Per the germline V gene, CDR1 is SGHRS and CDR2 is YFSETQ. The CDR3 is CASSLGDRGTGNTIYF. The CDR3 DNA reads as TGCGCCAGCAGCTTGGGCGACAGGGGAACCGGAAACACCATATATTTT.

This chain joins TRBV25-1 and TRBJ2-5; 9 bases align to TRBD2. The germline V gene has CDR1 MGHDK and CDR2 SYGVNS. V was clipped by 2 bases and J by 0 bases; unmatched bases: 4. CDR3 length: 16 amino acids. The CDR3 coding sequence is TGTGCCAGCAGTGAAGGGACTAGCAGACACCAAGAGACCCAGTACTTC. Translated: CASSEGTSRHQETQYF.

The chain uses TRBV19 and TRBJ1-5, with 8 bases fitting TRBD1. Germline V lookup: CDR1 LNHDA, CDR2 SQIVND (reference sequence). V dropped 3 bases and J dropped 6; count of bases not matched to a gene: 10. The CDR3 loop spans 16 amino acids. CDR3 sequence reads: CASSIPRDRRSQPQHF. CDR3 sequence (DNA): TGTGCCAGTAGTATCCCTCGGGACAGGAGGAGTCAGCCCCAGCATTTT.

This clone occurred once. This CDR3 is also generated by other DNA sequences in the sample. The chain carries TRBV6-1 and TRBJ2-7; D gene uncertain. Germline values: CDR1 MNHNS, CDR2 SASEGT. The CDR3 covers 11 residues. Trimming left V 6 bases short and J 2 bases short, with 5 bases between. The CDR3 DNA follows: TGTGCCAGCAGGGAAACCTACGAGCAGTACTTC. Amino acid sequence: CASRETYEQYF.

The chain has TRBV2 and TRBJ1-3; no firm D call. CDR1 is SNHLY and CDR2 is FYNNEI in the germline V gene. Trimming cost V 5 bases and J 0 bases, with 11 bases left between them. The CDR3 has 15 amino acids. Here the CDR3 reads CASSLAPRSGNTIYF. CDR3 in DNA: TGTGCCAGCAGTCTCGCGCCTCGCTCTGGAAACACCATATATTTT.

The chain couples TRBV29-1 to TRBJ2-7; tentatively, D is TRBD2 (6 bases). Germline CDR1 reads SQVTM; CDR2 reads ANQGSEA. The V end was cut by 0 bases, the J end by 5 bases, with 17 bases between. The CDR3 runs 15 residues. CDR3 coding DNA: TGCAGCGTTGAAGATAGGAGGCTAGCGTCCCACGAGCAGTACTTC. It yields the protein CSVEDRRLASHEQYF.

The chain uses TRBV4-2 and TRBJ2-3; 12 bases are shared with TRBD1. CDR3 length: 17 amino acids. The V gene's germline CDR1 is LGHNA and CDR2 YNFKEQ. Trimming at V came to 1 base and at J to 7 bases, leaving 9 bases not matched to a gene. The CDR3 here is CASSQVTGTGGLNTQYF. CDR3 in DNA: TGTGCCAGCAGCCAAGTCACCGGGACAGGGGGCCTGAATACGCAGTATTTT.

The chain couples TRBV18 to TRBJ1-1, with 12 bases fitting TRBD1. Germline V gene sequence: CDR1 KGHSH, CDR2 LQKENI. The CDR3 contains 16 residues. Trimming at V came to 4 bases and at J to 1 base, leaving 4 bases not matched to a gene. CDR3 loop: CASSLGQGAGNTEAFF. CDR3 sequence (DNA): TGTGCCAGCTCACTGGGACAGGGGGCGGGGAACACTGAAGCTTTCTTT. The full variable domain, with the rest looked up from reference TRBV18 and TRBJ1-1, is NAGVMQNPRHLVRRRGQEARLRCSPMKGHSHVYWYRQLPEEGLKFMVYLQKENIIDESGMPKERFSAEFPKEGPSILRIQQVVRGDSAAYFCASSLGQGAGNTEAFFGQGTRLTVV.

V gene TRBV28 combines with J gene TRBJ2-4; D gene ambiguous. The length of the CDR3 is 14 residues. The V end lost 3 bases, the J end lost 8 bases, and 14 bases lay between the germline ends. The germline gives CDR1 MDHEN, CDR2 SYDVKM. The CDR3 here is CASSFSQRFDIQYF. The CDR3 DNA sequence: TGTGCCAGCAGTTTCAGCCAGCGTTTTGACATTCAGTACTTC.

V and J are TRBV10-3 and TRBJ1-2; TRBD1 matches 11 bases. This CDR3 spans 15 amino acids. CDR1 ENHRY and CDR2 SYGVKD come from the germline V gene. The V gene end was trimmed by 4 bases and the J gene end by 2 bases; junction bases not matched to a gene: 3. CDR3 nucleotide sequence: TGTGCCATCAGTGGGGGACAGGGGGTGAACTATGGCTACACCTTC. Residues: CAISGGQGVNYGYTF.

This chain links TRBV5-6 with TRBJ1-4; no reliable D call. The CDR3 has 14 residues. Trimming left V 2 bases short and J 7 bases short, with 12 bases between. Germline values: CDR1 SGHDT, CDR2 YYEEEE. CDR3 loop: CASSFWRSGEKLFF. The CDR3 nucleotides read TGTGCCAGCAGCTTTTGGAGATCTGGTGAAAAACTGTTTTTT.

The chain's CDR3 is CAISGGNYEQYF. CDR3 nucleotide sequence: TGTGCCATCAGCGGGGGGAACTACGAGCAGTACTTC. The chain couples TRBV10-3 to TRBJ2-7, with 7 bases fitting TRBD2. V shed 6 bases, J shed 3 bases, and the junction held 2 bases outside the gene matches. This CDR3 has 12 residues. Germline CDR1 is ENHRY and CDR2 is SYGVKD.

This chain uses TRBV2 with TRBJ2-3, with no clear D. The germline CDR1 and CDR2 sequences are SNHLY and FYNNEI. V was trimmed by 7 bases and J by 1 base, leaving 12 bases between them. The CDR3 contains 14 residues. CDR3 region: CASKGSSGTDTQYF. The CDR3 nucleotides are TGTGCCAGCAAGGGCTCTTCCGGCACAGATACGCAGTATTTT. Drawing the rest from reference TRBV2 and TRBJ2-3, the complete variable domain is EPEVTQTPSHQVTQMGQEVILRCVPISNHLYFYWYRQILGQKVEFLVSFYNNEISEKSEIFDDQFSVERPDGSNFTLKIRSTKLEDSAMYFCASKGSSGTDTQYFGPGTRLTVL.

This chain joins TRBV29-1 and TRBJ1-3, with D unclear. Germline V gene lookup returns CDR1 SQVTM and CDR2 ANQGSEA. This CDR3 spans 15 amino acids. V lost 5 bases to trimming and J lost 1 base, with 15 bases between them. In nucleotides, the CDR3 is TGCAGCGTTTTGTCTCGTGGGCGGTCTGGAAACACCATATATTTT. The encoded protein is CSVLSRGRSGNTIYF.

This chain joins TRBV19 and TRBJ1-5; D remains unclear. Germline loops: CDR1 LNHDA, CDR2 SQIVND (reference sequence). This CDR3 comprises 12 residues. The V end was cut by 4 bases, the J end by 5 bases, with 6 bases between. The CDR3 reads CASSSIYQPQHF. The CDR3 bases are TGTGCCAGTAGTAGTATCTATCAGCCCCAGCATTTT.

The rearrangement joins TRBV5-4 to TRBJ2-7; 8 bases are a match to TRBD1. The germline V gene encodes CDR1 SGHNT and CDR2 YYREEE (reference sequence). The ends lost 4 bases at V and 3 bases at J; junction bases unmatched: 12. The CDR3 has 16 residues. In nucleotides, the CDR3 is TGTGCCAGCAGCCCACAGGGGGGCGGAATTAACTACGAGCAGTACTTC. Translated: CASSPQGGGINYEQYF.

J is TRBJ1-4 and V is TRBV30, with D possibly TRBD1 on 5 matching bases. The CDR3 length is 14 residues. V was trimmed by 0 bases and J by 8 bases, leaving 13 bases between them. Germline V gene sequence: CDR1 GTSNPN, CDR2 SVGIG (reference sequence). CDR3 bases: TGTGCCTGGAGTGTACCGGGGGGGACCGAAAAACTGTTTTTT. This codes for CAWSVPGGTEKLFF.

V gene TRBV11-2 combines with J gene TRBJ2-2; D uncertain. In germline, CDR1 is SGHAT, CDR2 FQNNGV. V shed 5 bases and J shed 3 bases, with 13 bases lying between them. The CDR3 loop spans 15 amino acids. The CDR3: CASSPTRHDTGELFF. CDR3 nucleotides: TGTGCCAGCAGCCCTACTCGACATGACACCGGGGAGCTGTTTTTT. Variable domain in full (rest from reference TRBV11-2 and TRBJ2-2): EAGVAQSPRYKIIEKRQSVAFWCNPISGHATLYWYQQILGQGPKLLIQFQNNGVVDDSQLPKDRFSAERLKGVDSTLKIQPAKLEDSAVYLCASSPTRHDTGELFFGEGSRLTVL.

As concerns this clone: This sample includes further DNA sequences coding for the same CDR3. This chain uses TRBV28 with TRBJ2-3; D might be TRBD2 (5 bases). Germline V gene sequence: CDR1 MDHEN, CDR2 SYDVKM. The V and J ends lost 3 bases and 1 base respectively, with 8 bases between them. CDR3 length: 14 amino acids. This chain's CDR3 is CASSLAGGTDTQYF. CDR3 sequence (DNA): TGTGCCAGCAGTTTGGCCGGGGGCACAGATACGCAGTATTTT.

The V and J genes are TRBV7-6 and TRBJ2-3; D tentatively reads TRBD1 or TRBD2 (5 bases each). The CDR3 covers 14 residues. Germline V lookup: CDR1 SGHVS, CDR2 FNYEAQ. Deletions cut 4 bases from V and 3 bases from J, with 11 bases between. The CDR3 DNA reads TGTGCCAGCAGCTACCCGGGGCGGACAGATACGCAGTATTTT. Encoded protein: CASSYPGRTDTQYF.

The chain employs TRBV29-1 and TRBJ2-7; D is perhaps TRBD2 (7 bases). Germline V gives CDR1 SQVTM, CDR2 ANQGSEA. This CDR3 has 14 residues. The V end was cut by 6 bases, the J end by 7 bases, with 22 bases between. CDR3 DNA sequence: TGCAGCGTAGGCGGGGGACACGGGCTAAGGGAGCAGTACTTC. This encodes CSVGGGHGLREQYF.

The gene calls are TRBV28 and TRBJ2-5; D may be TRBD2 (6 bases). The germline V and J ends were trimmed by 1 base and 10 bases, with 13 bases remaining between them. Germline V lookup: CDR1 MDHEN, CDR2 SYDVKM. The CDR3 runs to 13 residues. CDR3 in amino acids: CASSLSAGMRQYF. The DNA of the CDR3 is TGTGCCAGCAGTTTATCGGCGGGGATGCGCCAGTACTTC.

The chain links TRBV28 to TRBJ2-2; the match to TRBD2 covers 9 bases. The CDR3 runs 19 residues. In germline, CDR1 is MDHEN, CDR2 SYDVKM. The trim removed 6 bases at V and 2 bases at J, leaving 16 bases unmatched. The CDR3 loop reads CASSRGISGSIANTGELFF. For the CDR3, the DNA is TGTGCCAGCAGCAGGGGGATTAGCGGGAGTATAGCCAACACCGGGGAGCTGTTTTTT.

V and J are TRBV5-1 and TRBJ2-7, with a weak D call TRBD1 (5 bases). V was pared by 7 bases and J by 6 bases, with 14 bases between. Germline assignment: CDR1 SGHRS and CDR2 YFSETQ. The CDR3 covers 12 residues. Written as DNA, the CDR3 is TGCGCCAGCTCCCTTCAGGGTAGCGAGCAGTACTTC. This gives the protein CASSLQGSEQYF.

The gene calls are TRBV5-4 and TRBJ2-7; D remains unclear. Germline CDR1 SGHNT, CDR2 YYREEE (reference sequence). Trimming removed 2 bases at V and 5 bases at J, with 8 bases between. The CDR3 length is 12 residues. CDR3 amino acids: CASSFNLDEQYF. The CDR3 coding sequence is TGTGCCAGCAGCTTTAATTTGGACGAGCAGTACTTC.

The chain's CDR3 is CASSEGPGRNTIYF. DNA of the CDR3: TGTGCCAGCAGTGAGGGCCCAGGGAGGAACACCATATATTTT. The chain uses TRBV6-1 and TRBJ1-3, with a weak D call TRBD1 (5 bases). CDR3 size: 14 residues. Trimming removed 3 bases from V and 7 bases from J, with 13 bases in between. In germline, CDR1 is MNHNS, CDR2 SASEGT.

The count of this clone is one. CDR3 sequence (DNA): TGTGCCAGCAGCCCCCTACCTGGGGCGGGGAGAGCGAATGAGCAGTTCTTC. Translation gives CASSPLPGAGRANEQFF. This chain connects TRBV7-9 to TRBJ2-1, with a tentative D call TRBD2 (6 bases). The CDR3 loop spans 17 amino acids. The germline V gene has CDR1 SEHNR and CDR2 FQNEAQ (reference sequence). V lost 5 bases, J lost 7 bases, and 24 bases lay in between.

The CDR3 is CASSPSPYEQYF. CDR3 nucleotides: TGCGCCAGCAGCCCCTCACCTTACGAGCAGTACTTC. The chain has TRBV5-1 and TRBJ2-7; D uncertain. V lost 4 bases and J 4 bases, leaving 9 bases between the germline ends. This CDR3 is 12 amino acids long. From germline, CDR1 is SGHRS and CDR2 YFSETQ.

The chain couples TRBV28 to TRBJ2-5; 9 bases align to TRBD2. The CDR3 runs 15 residues. CDR1 is MDHEN and CDR2 is SYDVKM in the germline V gene. With 6 bases clipped from V and 1 base from J, the junction kept 6 bases outside the gene matches. Here the CDR3 reads CASSRSGSGQETQYF. The CDR3 DNA is TGTGCCAGCAGCCGTAGCGGGAGCGGCCAAGAGACCCAGTACTTC.